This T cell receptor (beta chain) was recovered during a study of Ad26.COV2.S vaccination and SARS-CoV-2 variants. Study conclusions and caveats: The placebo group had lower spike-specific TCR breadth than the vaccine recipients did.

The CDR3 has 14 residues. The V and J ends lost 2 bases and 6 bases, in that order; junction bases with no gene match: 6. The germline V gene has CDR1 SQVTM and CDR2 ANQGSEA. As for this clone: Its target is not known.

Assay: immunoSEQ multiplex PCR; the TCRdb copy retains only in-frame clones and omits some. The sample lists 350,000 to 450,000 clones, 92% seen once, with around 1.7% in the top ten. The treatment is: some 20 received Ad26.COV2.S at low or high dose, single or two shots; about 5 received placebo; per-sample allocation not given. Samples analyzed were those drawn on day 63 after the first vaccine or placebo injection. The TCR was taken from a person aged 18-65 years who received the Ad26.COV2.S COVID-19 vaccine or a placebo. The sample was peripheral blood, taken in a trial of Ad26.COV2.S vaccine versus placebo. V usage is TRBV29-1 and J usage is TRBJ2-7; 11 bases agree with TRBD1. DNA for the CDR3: TGCAGCGTTGAAAGATGGGACAGGGGGGGCGAGCAGTACTTC. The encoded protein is CSVERWDRGGEQYF.